Following are 13 T cell receptor beta chains from one sample sequenced in a study of shared clonotypes between healthy human individuals. The assay was immunoSEQ multiplex PCR, and TCRdb's table has in-frame clones only and misses some. The data contain over 850,000 clones, around 78% of them singletons. The sample was memory CD4+ T cells from PBMCs. The subset was: CD45RA-negative fraction. All receptors come from a man younger than 35 in good health. Some clones in this sample may be carry-over from other donors' samples.

The rearrangement joins TRBV18 to TRBJ1-5; D ambiguous. CDR3 length: 13 amino acids. V lost 4 bases, J lost 5 bases, and 9 bases lay in between. Germline V gene sequence: CDR1 KGHSH, CDR2 LQKENI. In nucleotides, the CDR3 is TGTGCCAGCTCACTGGGTACGGATCAGCCCCAGCATTTT. Protein sequence: CASSLGTDQPQHF.

This clone was picked up one time. J is TRBJ2-2 and V is TRBV6-4; 10 positions match TRBD1. The CDR3 runs 16 residues. Germline assignment: CDR1 MRHNA and CDR2 SNTAGT. The V segment lost 4 bases and the J segment 5 bases; nucleotides outside the gene matches: 7. The CDR3 region is CASSVTGTGETGELFF. CDR3 nucleotide sequence: TGTGCCAGCAGTGTCACCGGGACAGGGGAAACCGGGGAGCTGTTTTTT.

The rearrangement joins TRBV10-3 to TRBJ2-1, with 11 bases identical to TRBD2. V dropped 10 bases and J dropped 3; count of bases not matched to a gene: 14. Germline V lookup: CDR1 ENHRY, CDR2 SYGVKD. The CDR3 spans 17 residues. The CDR3 spells CATKLAGVLSDYNEQFF. Here the CDR3 DNA reads TGTGCCACCAAACTAGCGGGAGTACTCTCGGACTACAATGAGCAGTTCTTC.

The genes are TRBV5-6 and TRBJ2-2; 9 positions agree with TRBD2. V shed 0 bases and J 3 bases; nucleotides not matched to a gene: 9. This CDR3 has 18 amino acids. Germline values: CDR1 SGHDT, CDR2 YYEEEE. In nucleotides, the CDR3 is TGTGCCAGCAGCTTGGGAGGATCCCTAGCGGGACACACCGGGGAGCTGTTTTTT. It specifies CASSLGGSLAGHTGELFF.

The V and J genes are TRBV6-6 and TRBJ2-5; 8 bases are shared with TRBD1. CDR1 is MNHNY, CDR2 SVGAGI, per germline (reference sequence). The J segment lost 4 bases and the V segment lost 7 bases, leaving 5 bases of the junction unmatched. This CDR3 region has 13 residues. Here the CDR3 reads CASINRGRETQYF. CDR3 sequence (DNA): TGTGCCAGCATTAACAGGGGGAGAGAGACCCAGTACTTC.

As for this clone: The sample carries other DNA sequences with the same CDR3. CDR3 sequence reads: CASSLMVTGELFF. The CDR3 DNA follows: TGTGCCAGCAGCTTGATGGTAACCGGGGAGCTGTTTTTT. This rearrangement joins TRBV5-8 to TRBJ2-2, with D hard to call. The CDR3 is made up of 13 amino acids. Per germline, CDR1 SGHTS and CDR2 YDEGEE. Between the trimmed V and J ends, which lost 1 base and 5 bases, there was a span of 6 bases.

This clone was observed a handful of times. The V and J genes are TRBV27 and TRBJ2-1; 7 positions agree with TRBD2. Germline CDR1 and CDR2: MNHEY and SMNVEV (reference sequence). Unmatched junction bases numbered 4, after V lost 4 bases and J lost 4 bases. This CDR3 region has 14 residues. CDR3 protein: CASSYLAGYNEQFF. The CDR3 DNA is TGTGCCAGCAGTTATTTAGCGGGTTACAATGAGCAGTTCTTC.

This clone was picked up a small number of times. The V and J genes are TRBV19 and TRBJ2-1; TRBD2 agrees at 8 bases. In germline, CDR1 is LNHDA, CDR2 SQIVND (reference sequence). After removal of 4 bases from V and 3 bases from J, the junction contained 5 bases not matched to a gene. The CDR3 covers 15 residues. The chain's CDR3 is CASSTTSGSYNEQFF. The CDR3 coding sequence is TGTGCCAGTAGTACAACTAGCGGAAGCTACAATGAGCAGTTCTTC.

This rearrangement joins TRBV9 to TRBJ2-7; 8 positions agree with TRBD1. This CDR3 region has 13 residues. J gave up 7 bases and V 4 bases, and 7 bases lay outside the gene matches. CDR1 and CDR2 from the germline V gene are SGDLS and YYNGEE. The DNA of the CDR3 is TGTGCCAGCAGCTCGACAGGGGACGGAGAGCAGTACTTC. It codes for CASSSTGDGEQYF.

There are many counts of this clone. Other DNA sequences within the sample encode an identical CDR3. Written as DNA, the CDR3 is TGCAGTGCTGGGACAGACTATGGCTACACCTTC. Translated, it gives CSAGTDYGYTF. The rearrangement links TRBV20-1 to TRBJ1-2; TRBD1 matches at 7 bases. Trimming took 5 bases from V and 3 from J; bases not matched to a gene: 0. The CDR3 extends over 11 amino acids. Germline V CDR1 and CDR2: DFQATT, SNEGSKA (reference sequence).

The V call is TRBV20-1, the J call TRBJ1-1; D is ambiguous. There are 11 residues in the CDR3. The germline V gene has CDR1 DFQATT and CDR2 SNEGSKA (reference sequence). CDR3: CSPFFLGEAFF. In nucleotides, the CDR3 is TGCAGCCCCTTTTTTTTGGGTGAAGCTTTCTTT.

This chain joins TRBV27 and TRBJ2-4; D is possibly TRBD1 (5 bases). The germline V and J ends were trimmed by 0 bases and 6 bases, with 12 bases remaining between them. CDR3 length: 15 amino acids. Per the germline V gene, CDR1 is MNHEY and CDR2 is SMNVEV (reference sequence). The CDR3 sequence is CASSLSRGRANIQYF. The DNA for the CDR3 is TGTGCCAGCAGTTTATCGAGAGGCAGGGCAAACATTCAGTACTTC.

The chain joins TRBV28 to TRBJ1-1; a weak D match, TRBD1 (5 bases). V was shortened by 3 bases and J by 4 bases, with 18 bases between the two germline ends. The CDR3 extends over 16 amino acids. Germline loops: CDR1 MDHEN, CDR2 SYDVKM. The CDR3 sequence: CASSFLRFGAGTEAFF. Here the CDR3 DNA reads TGTGCCAGCAGTTTTTTAAGGTTTGGGGCTGGCACTGAAGCTTTCTTT.